One sample yielded the 26 T cell receptor beta chains listed below, sequenced in a study of OX40 agonist ivuxolimab in advanced cancers. Here immunoSEQ multiplex PCR was the method, and the copy in TCRdb shows in-frame clones only, minus some. The sample yields 90,000 to 120,000 clones, less than 95% seen once. The specimen was CD4+ or CD8+ T cells sorted from blood, collected in a trial of the OX40 agonist ivuxolimab. Every receptor here comes from an adult with an advanced solid tumor such as melanoma, head and neck, liver or kidney cancer.

The chain links TRBV7-9 to TRBJ2-6; TRBD2 matches at 7 bases. The CDR3 consists of 15 residues. The junction had 3 bases not matched to a gene; V was cut back by 7 bases and J by 0 bases. Looked up from germline, CDR1 is SEHNR and CDR2 is FQNEAQ (reference sequence). CDR3 nucleotide sequence: TGTGCCAGCACCGGGGGGTCCTCTGGGGCCAACGTCCTGACTTTC. As protein: CASTGGSSGANVLTF.

The gene calls are TRBV4-1 and TRBJ1-3; D unclear. The germline CDR1 and CDR2 sequences are MGHRA and YSYEKL. V was clipped by 0 bases and J by 0 bases, with 12 bases between them. This CDR3 comprises 17 residues. This chain's CDR3 is CASSQDHGRPSGNTIYF. Written as DNA, the CDR3 is TGCGCCAGCAGCCAAGATCATGGGCGGCCCTCTGGAAACACCATATATTTT.

V gene TRBV28 combines with J gene TRBJ2-7, with D tentatively TRBD1 or TRBD2 (5 bases each). CDR1 and CDR2 (germline): MDHEN, SYDVKM. CDR3 length: 13 amino acids. The V gene lost 8 bases and the J gene lost 4 bases, with 15 bases spanning the gap. The CDR3 nucleotides are TGTGCCAGCCGCACGGGACCGGGTTACGAGCAGTACTTC. Protein: CASRTGPGYEQYF. The full variable domain, completed using reference TRBV28 and TRBJ2-7, is DVKVTQSSRYLVKRTGEKVFLECVQDMDHENMFWYRQDPGLGLRLIYFSYDVKMKEKGDIPEGYSVSREKKERFSLILESASTNQTSMYLCASRTGPGYEQYFGPGTRLTVT.

The rearrangement joins TRBV28 to TRBJ2-1; D is possibly TRBD2 (5 bases). CDR3 size: 13 residues. The germline V gene has CDR1 MDHEN and CDR2 SYDVKM. Trimming left V 7 bases short and J 0 bases short, with 7 bases between. The CDR3 reads CASTGSSYNEQFF. CDR3 nucleotide sequence: TGTGCCAGCACGGGAAGCTCCTACAATGAGCAGTTCTTC.

The J gene is TRBJ1-5, the V gene TRBV19; maybe TRBD1 (5 bases). This CDR3 has 15 amino acids. Germline V gene lookup returns CDR1 LNHDA and CDR2 SQIVND (reference sequence). V shed 3 bases and J shed 4 bases, with 13 bases lying between them. The CDR3 coding sequence is TGTGCCAGTAGTATGGGGGTACGGGGAAATCAGCCCCAGCATTTT. As protein: CASSMGVRGNQPQHF.

Regarding this clone: An end of the junction does not agree with germline; a read error may underlie this. This chain connects TRBV6-6 to TRBJ2-1; possibly TRBD2 for D (5 bases). In germline, CDR1 is MNHNY, CDR2 SVGAGI (reference sequence). The CDR3 is made up of 11 amino acids. CDR3 sequence reads: CASSERDEEFF. The CDR3 DNA reads as TGTGCCAGCAGCGAGAGGGATGAGGAGTTCTTC.

The chain couples TRBV25-1 to TRBJ2-7; D not certain. Trimming removed 6 bases at V and 2 bases at J, with 11 bases between. The CDR3 extends over 13 amino acids. Germline V lookup: CDR1 MGHDK, CDR2 SYGVNS. The CDR3 region is CASRDRLTYEQYF. The CDR3, as DNA: TGTGCCAGCAGGGACCGACTCACCTACGAGCAGTACTTC.

This clone came up a few times. This chain links TRBV19 with TRBJ1-1; no reliable D call. Germline V CDR1 and CDR2: LNHDA, SQIVND (reference sequence). V shed 3 bases and J shed 4 bases, with 12 bases lying between them. The CDR3 contains 14 residues. CDR3 loop: CASSILASATEAFF. CDR3 nucleotide sequence: TGTGCCAGTAGTATCCTCGCCTCGGCCACTGAAGCTTTCTTT.

The chain has TRBV25-1 and TRBJ1-2; the D is unclear. Germline CDR1 is MGHDK and CDR2 is SYGVNS. The CDR3 length is 14 residues. V was shortened by 1 base and J by 3 bases, with 9 bases between the two germline ends. CDR3 sequence reads: CASSESGRYYGYTF. The CDR3 DNA sequence: TGTGCCAGCAGTGAATCGGGCAGATACTATGGCTACACCTTC.

This clone has just one count. V gene TRBV7-2 combines with J gene TRBJ2-3, with 9 bases fitting TRBD1. Trimming at V came to 7 bases and at J to 4 bases, leaving 6 bases not matched to a gene. The CDR3 is made up of 14 amino acids. From germline, CDR1 is SGHTA and CDR2 FQGNSA. Here the CDR3 DNA reads TGTGCCAGCACCCTTACAGGGGGCGCAGATACGCAGTATTTT. It encodes CASTLTGGADTQYF.

The J gene is TRBJ2-5, the V gene TRBV11-2, with D hard to call. Germline V gene data show CDR1 as SGHAT and CDR2 as FQNNGV. Trimming took 5 bases from V and 0 from J, leaving 16 bases between them. The CDR3 has 16 amino acids. CDR3 sequence reads: CASSGVSVLDQETQYF. The CDR3 DNA sequence: TGTGCCAGCAGCGGCGTTTCGGTCCTGGACCAAGAGACCCAGTACTTC.

This clone was found once. This chain links TRBV5-1 with TRBJ2-5; the match to TRBD2 covers 7 bases. Germline CDR1 SGHRS, CDR2 YFSETQ. With V trimmed by 0 bases and J by 4 bases, 12 bases remained unmatched. The CDR3 contains 17 residues. The CDR3 loop reads CASSLEGWAPGGETQYF. CDR3 coding DNA: TGCGCCAGCAGCTTGGAAGGTTGGGCGCCGGGGGGAGAGACCCAGTACTTC.

This chain joins TRBV12-5 and TRBJ1-2, with 10 bases that match TRBD1. Germline CDR1 and CDR2: LGHNT and FRNRAP. V trimming: 5 bases; J trimming: 5 bases; junction bases outside the gene matches: 2. The CDR3 totals 13 residues. CDR3 in amino acids: CASGLGQGYGYTF. The CDR3 nucleotides read TGTGCTAGTGGTCTGGGACAGGGGTATGGCTACACCTTC.

In nucleotides, the CDR3 is TGTGCCAGCAGCTTAGGCCCGGACAGGGGGTACGAGCAGTACTTC. Protein product: CASSLGPDRGYEQYF. This chain links TRBV7-2 with TRBJ2-7; TRBD1 matches at 10 bases. The junction had 4 bases not matched to a gene; V was cut back by 1 base and J by 4 bases. This CDR3 contains 15 residues. Germline assignment: CDR1 SGHTA and CDR2 FQGNSA.

This chain joins TRBV5-1 and TRBJ2-5; D unresolved. Per the germline V gene, CDR1 is SGHRS and CDR2 is YFSETQ. V lost 0 bases to trimming and J lost 1 base, with 4 bases between them. This CDR3 contains 13 residues. This chain's CDR3 is CASSLALQETQYF. In nucleotides, the CDR3 is TGCGCCAGCAGCTTGGCCCTCCAAGAGACCCAGTACTTC.

V and J are TRBV6-1 and TRBJ2-5; tentative D call: TRBD2 (5 bases). The end of the DNA is better explained by TRBJ2-7, so the J call may be wrong. The CDR3 length is 15 residues. CDR1 and CDR2 (germline): MNHNS, SASEGT. CDR3 DNA sequence: TGTGCCACCGAAGATGGCAGACTACTAACCTACGAGCAGTACTTC. This translates into CATEDGRLLTYEQYF.

The chain links TRBV19 to TRBJ2-7; TRBD1 matches 9 bases. V trimming: 6 bases; J trimming: 5 bases; junction bases outside the gene matches: 11. This CDR3 has 15 amino acids. Germline CDR1 reads LNHDA; CDR2 reads SQIVND (reference sequence). As DNA, the CDR3 is TGTGCCAGTAGGGACGGACAGGGGCGCCCTCACGAGCAGTACTTC. Its protein product is CASRDGQGRPHEQYF.

This rearrangement joins TRBV10-2 to TRBJ2-7; TRBD2 might be the D (5 bases). Germline V gives CDR1 WSHSY, CDR2 SAAADI. The CDR3 has 12 residues. Trimming removed 3 bases from V and 4 bases from J, with 7 bases in between. The CDR3, as DNA: TGCGCCAGCAGTGAAACGGGGTACGAGCAGTACTTC. As protein: CASSETGYEQYF.

This clone is a singleton in its sample. The CDR3 loop is CASTQGLAGAIEEQYF. The CDR3 coding sequence is TGTGCCAGCACCCAGGGACTAGCGGGAGCTATCGAGGAGCAGTACTTC. The rearrangement joins TRBV28 to TRBJ2-7; TRBD2 matches at 14 bases. The length of the CDR3 is 16 residues. Trimming removed 7 bases from V and 7 bases from J; junction bases left unmatched: 12. Germline V gives CDR1 MDHEN, CDR2 SYDVKM.

The chain has TRBV6-1 and TRBJ2-7; 7 nucleotides align to TRBD1. The CDR3 is 15 residues long. Trimming at V came to 1 base and at J to 4 bases, leaving 7 bases not matched to a gene. Germline CDR1 reads MNHNS; CDR2 reads SASEGT. The CDR3 nucleotides read TGTGCCAGCAGTGAAGTGGGACAGAGAGATTACGAGCAGTACTTC. Its translation is CASSEVGQRDYEQYF.

The rearrangement links TRBV6-5 to TRBJ2-7; 8 bases line up with TRBD1. The germline gives CDR1 MNHEY, CDR2 SVGAGI. V trimming: 5 bases; J trimming: 3 bases; junction bases outside the gene matches: 6. The CDR3 length is 14 residues. For the CDR3, the DNA is TGTGCCAGCAGTGAAGGACAGGGATTCTACGAGCAGTACTTC. Translated: CASSEGQGFYEQYF.

This chain connects TRBV27 to TRBJ1-2; D unresolved. V was shortened by 0 bases and J by 8 bases, with 7 bases between the two germline ends. The CDR3 spans 12 residues. In germline, CDR1 is MNHEY, CDR2 SMNVEV (reference sequence). The CDR3 protein is CASSLSGRGYTF. CDR3 in DNA: TGTGCCAGCAGTTTATCCGGGAGAGGCTACACCTTC.

Here the CDR3 reads CASSWEGQGSEAFF. The DNA of the CDR3 is TGTGCCAGCAGTTGGGAGGGACAGGGGTCCGAAGCTTTCTTT. The V gene is TRBV7-9, the J gene TRBJ1-1; the match to TRBD1 covers 10 bases. Germline V gene lookup returns CDR1 SEHNR and CDR2 FQNEAQ (reference sequence). V trimming: 6 bases; J trimming: 8 bases; junction bases outside the gene matches: 9. The CDR3 is 14 residues long.

This sequence joins TRBV7-3 and TRBJ1-2; TRBD1 is a possible D gene (5 bases). CDR1 SGHTA and CDR2 FQGTGA come from the germline V gene. V was clipped by 2 bases and J by 4 bases, with 14 bases between them. This CDR3 region has 15 residues. The CDR3 coding sequence is TGTGCCAGCAGCTTATCCGGGGCGGAGAGCTATGGCTACACCTTC. Its translation is CASSLSGAESYGYTF.

The table lists this clone with a count of one. The rearrangement uses TRBV30 and TRBJ1-1, with TRBD1 as a possible D gene (5 bases). The V end was cut by 0 bases, the J end by 5 bases, with 10 bases between. This CDR3 spans 13 amino acids. Germline V gives CDR1 GTSNPN, CDR2 SVGIG (reference sequence). The CDR3 reads CAWSVRGATEAFF. CDR3 nucleotide sequence: TGTGCCTGGAGTGTAAGGGGCGCAACTGAAGCTTTCTTT.

CDR3 sequence: CASSFLYEQYF. The CDR3 nucleotides read TGTGCCAGCAGCTTCCTCTACGAGCAGTACTTC. The rearrangement links TRBV5-4 to TRBJ2-7, with no clear D. With 2 bases removed from V and 3 bases from J, the gap between germline ends came to 3 bases. The CDR3 is 11 amino acids. Germline V gives CDR1 SGHNT, CDR2 YYREEE (reference sequence).